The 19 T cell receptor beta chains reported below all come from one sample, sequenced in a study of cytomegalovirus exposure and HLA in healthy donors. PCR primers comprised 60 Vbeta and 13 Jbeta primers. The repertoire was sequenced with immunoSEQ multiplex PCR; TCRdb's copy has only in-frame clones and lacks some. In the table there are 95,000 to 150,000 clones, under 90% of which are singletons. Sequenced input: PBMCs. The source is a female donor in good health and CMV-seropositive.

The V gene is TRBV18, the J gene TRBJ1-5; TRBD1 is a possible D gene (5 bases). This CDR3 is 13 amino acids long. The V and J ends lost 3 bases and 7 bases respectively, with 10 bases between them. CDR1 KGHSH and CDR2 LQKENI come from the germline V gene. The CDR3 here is CASSPDNGQPQHF. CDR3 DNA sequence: TGTGCCAGCTCACCGGACAATGGACAGCCCCAGCATTTT.

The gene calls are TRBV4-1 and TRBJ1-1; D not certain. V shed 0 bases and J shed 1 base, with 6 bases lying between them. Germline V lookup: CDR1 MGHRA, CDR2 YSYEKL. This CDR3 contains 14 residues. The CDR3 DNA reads TGCGCCAGCAGCCAAGAGCCAGGGAACACTGAAGCTTTCTTT. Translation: CASSQEPGNTEAFF.

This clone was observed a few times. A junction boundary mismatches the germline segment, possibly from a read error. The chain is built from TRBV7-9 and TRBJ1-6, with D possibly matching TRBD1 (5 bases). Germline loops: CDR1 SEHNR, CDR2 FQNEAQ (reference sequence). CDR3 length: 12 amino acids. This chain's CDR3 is CSSSLVDSTLHF. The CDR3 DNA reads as TGTTCCAGCAGCTTAGTCGACAGCACCCTCCACTTT.

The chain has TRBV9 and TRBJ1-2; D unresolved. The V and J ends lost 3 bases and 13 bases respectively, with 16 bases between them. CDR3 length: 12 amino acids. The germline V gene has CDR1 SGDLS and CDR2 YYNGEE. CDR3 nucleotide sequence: TGTGCCAGCAGCGCTGCGTCCACTGCGGGCACCTTC. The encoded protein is CASSAASTAGTF.

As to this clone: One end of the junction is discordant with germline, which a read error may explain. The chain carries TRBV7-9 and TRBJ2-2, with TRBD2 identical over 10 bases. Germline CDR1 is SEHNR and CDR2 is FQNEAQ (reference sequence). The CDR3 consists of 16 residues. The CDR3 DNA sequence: TGTTCCAGCAGCCCCGGGGCTAGCGGGGGAACCGGGGAGCTGTTTTTT. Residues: CSSSPGASGGTGELFF.

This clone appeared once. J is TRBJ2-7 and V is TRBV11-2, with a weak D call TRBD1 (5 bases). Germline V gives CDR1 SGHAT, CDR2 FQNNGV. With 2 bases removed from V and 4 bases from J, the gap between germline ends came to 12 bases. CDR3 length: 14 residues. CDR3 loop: CASSLSRASYEQYF. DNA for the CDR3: TGTGCCAGCAGCTTATCCAGGGCATCGTACGAGCAGTACTTC.

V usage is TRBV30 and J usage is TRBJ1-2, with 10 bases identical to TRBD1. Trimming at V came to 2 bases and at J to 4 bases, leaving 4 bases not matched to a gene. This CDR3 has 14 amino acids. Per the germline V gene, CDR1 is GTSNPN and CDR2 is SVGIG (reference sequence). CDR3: CAWSRDRGGYGYTF. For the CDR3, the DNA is TGTGCCTGGAGTCGGGACAGGGGCGGCTATGGCTACACCTTC.

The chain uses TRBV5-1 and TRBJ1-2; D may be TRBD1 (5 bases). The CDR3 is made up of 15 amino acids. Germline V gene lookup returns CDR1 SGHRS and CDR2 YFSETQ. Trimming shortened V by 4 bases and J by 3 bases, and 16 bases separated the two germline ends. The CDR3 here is CASSPSGDRYYGYTF. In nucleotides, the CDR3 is TGCGCCAGCAGCCCATCCGGCGACAGATACTATGGCTACACCTTC. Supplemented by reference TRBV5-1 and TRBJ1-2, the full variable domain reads KAGVTQTPRYLIKTRGQQVTLSCSPISGHRSVSWYQQTPGQGLQFLFEYFSETQRNKGNFPGRFSGRQFSNSRSEMNVSTLELGDSALYLCASSPSGDRYYGYTFGSGTRLTVV.

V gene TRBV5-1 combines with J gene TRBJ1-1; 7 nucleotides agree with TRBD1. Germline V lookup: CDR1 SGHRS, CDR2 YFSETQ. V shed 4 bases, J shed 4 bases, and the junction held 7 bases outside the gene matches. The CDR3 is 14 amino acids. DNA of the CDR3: TGCGCCAGCAGCGAAACAGGGGTTGGCACTGAAGCTTTCTTT. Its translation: CASSETGVGTEAFF.

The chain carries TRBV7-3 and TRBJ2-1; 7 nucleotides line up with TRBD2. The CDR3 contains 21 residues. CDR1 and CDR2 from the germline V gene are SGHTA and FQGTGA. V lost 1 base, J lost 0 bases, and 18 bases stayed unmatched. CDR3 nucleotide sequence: TGTGCCAGCAGCTTAAATTTGGGGACTACCAGTATTCCGAGCTCCTACAATGAGCAGTTCTTC. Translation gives CASSLNLGTTSIPSSYNEQFF.

The CDR3 here is CASTSGFGGANVLTF. CDR3 in DNA: TGTGCCAGTACCTCAGGGTTTGGGGGGGCCAACGTCCTGACTTTC. This rearrangement joins TRBV19 to TRBJ2-6, with TRBD1 as a possible D gene (5 bases). The CDR3 is 15 residues long. Per the germline V gene, CDR1 is LNHDA and CDR2 is SQIVND (reference sequence). Between the trimmed V and J ends, which lost 7 bases and 4 bases, there was a span of 14 bases.

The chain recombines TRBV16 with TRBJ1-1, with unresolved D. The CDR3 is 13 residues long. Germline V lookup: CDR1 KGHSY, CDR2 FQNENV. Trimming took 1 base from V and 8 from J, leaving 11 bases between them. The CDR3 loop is CASSQYRQSEAFF. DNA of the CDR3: TGTGCCAGCAGCCAATATAGACAAAGCGAAGCTTTCTTT. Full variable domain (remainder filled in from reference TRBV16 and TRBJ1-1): GEEVAQTPKHLVRGEGQKAKLYCAPIKGHSYVFWYQQVLKNEFKFLISFQNENVFDETGMPKERFSAKCLPNSPCSLEIQATKLEDSAVYFCASSQYRQSEAFFGQGTRLTVV.

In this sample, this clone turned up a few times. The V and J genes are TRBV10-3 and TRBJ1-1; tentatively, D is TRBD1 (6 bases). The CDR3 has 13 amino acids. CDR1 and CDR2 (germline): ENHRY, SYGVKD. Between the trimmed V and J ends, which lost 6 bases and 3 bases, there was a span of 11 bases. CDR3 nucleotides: TGTGCCATCAGGTACAGGGCGGACACTGAAGCTTTCTTT. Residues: CAIRYRADTEAFF.

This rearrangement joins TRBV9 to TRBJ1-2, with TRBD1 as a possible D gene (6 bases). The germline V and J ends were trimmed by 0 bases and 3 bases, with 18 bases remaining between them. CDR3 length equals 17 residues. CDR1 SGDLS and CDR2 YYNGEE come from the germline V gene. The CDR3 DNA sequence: TGTGCCAGCAGCGTAGGGGCGGCGGGGGCCGGAGACTATGGCTACACCTTC. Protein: CASSVGAAGAGDYGYTF.

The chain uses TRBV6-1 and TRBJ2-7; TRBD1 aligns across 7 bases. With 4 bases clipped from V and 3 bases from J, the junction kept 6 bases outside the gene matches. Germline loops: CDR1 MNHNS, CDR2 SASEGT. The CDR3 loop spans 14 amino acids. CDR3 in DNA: TGTGCCAGCAGTGCCGCGCGACAGGGCTACGAGCAGTACTTC. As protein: CASSAARQGYEQYF.

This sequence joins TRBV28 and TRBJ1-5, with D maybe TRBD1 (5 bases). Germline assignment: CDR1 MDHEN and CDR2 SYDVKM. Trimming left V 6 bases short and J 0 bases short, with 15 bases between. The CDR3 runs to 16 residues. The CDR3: CASRVQGMASNQPQHF. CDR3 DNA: TGTGCCAGCAGGGTGCAGGGTATGGCTAGCAATCAGCCCCAGCATTTT.

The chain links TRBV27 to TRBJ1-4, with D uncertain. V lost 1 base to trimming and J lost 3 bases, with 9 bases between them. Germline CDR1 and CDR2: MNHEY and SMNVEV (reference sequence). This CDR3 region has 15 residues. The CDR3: CASSLWAASNEKLFF. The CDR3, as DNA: TGTGCCAGCAGTTTATGGGCAGCATCTAATGAAAAACTGTTTTTT.

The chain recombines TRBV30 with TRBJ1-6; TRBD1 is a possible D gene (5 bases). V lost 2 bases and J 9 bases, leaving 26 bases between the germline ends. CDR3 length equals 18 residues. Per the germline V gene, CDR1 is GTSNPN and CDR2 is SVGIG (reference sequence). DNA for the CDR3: TGTGCCTGGAGTCTTCCGAGGTGGGGGGTAGGAAGAAGTTCACCCCTCCACTTT. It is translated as CAWSLPRWGVGRSSPLHF.

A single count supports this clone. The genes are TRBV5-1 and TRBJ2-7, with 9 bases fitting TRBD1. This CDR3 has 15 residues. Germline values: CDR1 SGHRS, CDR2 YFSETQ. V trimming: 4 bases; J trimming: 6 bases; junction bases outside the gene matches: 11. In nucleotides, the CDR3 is TGCGCCAGCAGCAGTAACCTGGGACAGGGCCCCGAGCAGTACTTC. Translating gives CASSSNLGQGPEQYF.